A selection of T cell receptor beta chains follows, all from one sample in a study of T-cell reconstitution after alpha-beta-depleted transplantation in children. TCRdb ran MiXCR on the PCR reads and lists one entry per CDR3 protein. The sample records hundreds of thousands of distinct CDR3 sequences, around 13% being singletons. The specimen was PBMCs, collected before TCRalphabeta/CD19-depleted stem cell transplant. These receptors all stem from a girl aged 2 to 9 with congenital amegakaryocytic thrombocytopenia, due to receive a stem cell transplant. Each CDR3 is given with its conserved first and last residue.

J gene: TRBJ2-7; V gene: TRBV24-1; CDR3 protein: CATSDDEKTGNTYEQYF
J gene: TRBJ2-1; V gene: TRBV20-1; CDR3 protein: CRALTGTSINEQFF
J gene: TRBJ2-5; V gene: TRBV20-1; CDR3 protein: CSAPPKDLQETQYF
J gene: TRBJ1-2; V gene: TRBV2; CDR3 protein: CASTSGYGYTF
J gene: TRBJ2-7; V gene: TRBV29-1; CDR3 protein: CSHALTSGFGISGQYF
J gene: TRBJ2-3; V gene: TRBV15; CDR3 protein: CATSRRGLVALSDTQYF
J gene: TRBJ2-3; V gene: TRBV11-2; CDR3 protein: CASSMSADTQYF
J gene: TRBJ2-1; V gene: TRBV7-8; CDR3 protein: CASSFSGPWSSYNEQFF
J gene: TRBJ2-7; V gene: TRBV27; CDR3 protein: CASSFKRAGYEQYF
J gene: TRBJ1-1; V gene: TRBV5-1; CDR3 protein: CASSFLLFSGTFTPMNTEAFF
J gene: TRBJ2-1; V gene: TRBV5-6; CDR3 protein: CASSLMAVGSYNEQFF
J gene: TRBJ2-2; V gene: TRBV5-4; CDR3 protein: CASSVGLARSTGELFF
J gene: TRBJ2-7; V gene: TRBV15; CDR3 protein: CATSVAYKVLAGGPLSYEQYF
J gene: TRBJ1-2; V gene: TRBV20-1; CDR3 protein: CSARVGGFTPLGGYTF
J gene: TRBJ2-7; V gene: TRBV6-5; CDR3 protein: CASSTVGPYPEQYF
J gene: TRBJ2-1; V gene: TRBV20-1; CDR3 protein: CSADTSLGFGEQFF
J gene: TRBJ1-2; V gene: TRBV10-3; CDR3 protein: CAINPGEADGYTF
J gene: TRBJ1-6; V gene: TRBV6-6; CDR3 protein: CASSYSTGPPLHF
J gene: TRBJ2-1; V gene: TRBV5-1; CDR3 protein: CASRAGGSYNEQFF
J gene: NA; V gene: TRBV5-1; CDR3 protein: CASSPSGRTDTQHF
J gene: TRBJ2-7; V gene: TRBV3-1; CDR3 protein: CASSHRDGTYEQYF